This TCR beta chain comes out of a study of vaccination effects on CD4 cells after COVID-19 (dated by TCRdb to 2022 to 2024). In the study overall: Across the study, the median time from the second dose to post-vaccine sampling was 72 days (range 14 to 241). In both COVID-19 convalescent patients and infection-naive vaccine recipients, the study compared SARS-CoV-2 spike-specific CD4+ TCR repertoires from before mRNA vaccination with those from after it. Altogether, over 9 COVID-19 convalescent patients and a few SARS-CoV-2-naive healthy vaccine recipients made up the full study. In the study, cultures from other donors were sequenced using the Oncomine TCR Beta short-read assay on an Illumina iSeq 100. Study-level results and caveats: Marked clonal contraction was observed in both infection-induced and vaccine-induced clones at late post-vaccination timepoints, consistent with waning T cell responses. Among healthy vaccine recipients, nearly all vaccine-induced clones were SARS-CoV-2 mono-reactive, and just 1 of 255 was cross-reactive with common cold coronaviruses. Only a small number of convalescent patients were included, and no early post-infection timepoints were available, which limited the study.

In the ViraFEST assay, PBMC were stimulated with viral peptide pools, and antigen-specific CD4+ T cell clonotypes were then identified by expansion using TCR sequencing. After roughly 11 days of culture, CD4+ T cells were isolated with the EasySep CD4+ T cell isolation kit. Participants received two doses of either the BNT162b2 or the mRNA-1273 mRNA SARS-CoV-2 vaccine. None of the healthy vaccine recipients had a prior SARS-CoV-2 infection, which was confirmed by nucleocapsid antibody tests that came back negative both before and after vaccination. A few million PBMC per well were cultured with about 9.6 ug/ml peptides in IMDM containing approximately 4.7% human AB serum, around 9.7 IU/ml IL-2 and gentamicin. On days 3 and 7, half of the culture medium was replaced with fresh IL-2-containing medium. Unless noted otherwise, every peptide stimulation condition was grown in triplicate wells. PBMC were separated from whole blood using Ficoll-Paque Plus gradient centrifugation and were then either cryopreserved at -140C or used fresh. The overlapping peptide pools covered the spike proteins of SARS-CoV-2 as well as those of the common cold coronaviruses HCoV-NL63, HCoV-OC43 and HCoV-229E. The QIAamp micro DNA kit was used to extract genomic DNA from the cultured CD4+ T cells.

Libraries were built with the immunoSEQ multiplex PCR assay. DNA from the cultured, isolated CD4+ T cells was subjected to TCR beta CDR3 sequencing. Per the authors' processing: Non-productive TCR sequences were discarded, and reads were trimmed to the CDR3 region, with only CDR3s of 7 or more amino acids retained. The MANAFEST web app was used to pick out antigen-specific clonotypes by comparing their expansion in peptide wells with that in reference cultures. Positive clones required FDR<0.05 expansion versus reference and all other wells, odds ratio above 5, and frequency above 0.1% in two replicate wells. A clonotype was called cross-reactive if it was significantly expanded both in SARS-CoV-2 spike wells and in at least one common cold coronavirus spike condition. Using the stringdist R package, CDR3 similarity was measured by Levenshtein distance, and unrooted trees were constructed with ape in R 3.6.1. TCRdb holds this immuneACCESS table with in-frame rearrangements only. Some clones are missing; in checked studies, unresolved V genes explain under half, and the rest has no known cause. Clone size and V and J calls were adopted from that table, with D and trimming inferred from the DNA. The sample table contains fewer than 50,000 clones; only one count was recorded for approximately 80% of them. The top ten constitute 2% of the sample.

The CDR3 measures 18 amino acids from cysteine to phenylalanine. CDR3 DNA is the only sequence kept; it has 54 bases, read in frame from the first base. The V end loses 2 bases and the J end loses 4 bases, and a stretch of 22 bases separates them. CDR1 MRHNA and CDR2 SNTAGT are derived from the germline V gene. With respect to this clone: This receptor's antigen is unknown. Base-call qualities are not available, and no considerably larger clone is one nucleotide away.

This chain is built from TRBV6-4 and TRBJ2-3; the D gene is tentatively TRBD1 or TRBD2, each matching 6 bases. The receptor comes from a human donor who received a COVID-19 vaccine. Some clones in this sample may be carry-over from other donors' samples. This material consisted of CD4+ T cells from PBMCs cultured with HCoV-NL63 spike peptides, taken after COVID-19 vaccination. Sample cell subset or site, as interpreted from the label and publication: HCoV-NL63 spike overlapping peptide pool stimulation. The CDR3 reads as follows: CASSDMESGGLLADTQYF. The base sequence is TGTGCCAGCAGTGACATGGAGTCCGGGGGCCTGTTGGCAGATACGCAGTATTTT.